Shown below are 4 T cell receptor beta chains from a single sample sequenced in a study of blood T cell repertoires in COVID-19. Measured with immunoSEQ multiplex PCR; TCRdb has only the in-frame clones, and not every one. The sample contains under 250,000 clones, approximately 87% of which appear only once. The sample consisted of peripheral blood. Receptors originate from a man in his 60s with acute or convalescent COVID-19.

The rearrangement joins TRBV6-2 or TRBV6-3 to TRBJ1-5; TRBD1 matches 7 bases. Losses at the gene ends were 6 bases for V and 4 bases for J; bases not matched to a gene: 3. CDR1 is MNHEY, CDR2 SVGEGT, per germline. The CDR3 has 13 residues. The CDR3 nucleotides read TGTGCCAGCAGCCTACAGGGGAATCAGCCCCAGCATTTT. It specifies CASSLQGNQPQHF.

Turning to this clone: The junction does not match germline at one end; this may be a read error. The chain employs TRBV19 and TRBJ2-1, with D uncertain. The germline V gene encodes CDR1 LNHDA and CDR2 SQIVND (reference sequence). The CDR3 extends over 16 amino acids. This CDR3 reads CVSSIVGVGTYNEQFF. In DNA form, the CDR3 reads TGTGTCAGTAGTATAGTAGGAGTAGGAACCTACAATGAGCAGTTCTTC. Full variable domain (outside the CDR3, taken from reference TRBV19 and TRBJ2-1): DGGITQSPKYLFRKEGQNVTLSCEQNLNHDAMYWYRQDPGQGLRLIYYSQIVNDFQKGDIAEGYSVSREKKESFPLTVTSAQKNPTAFYLCVSSIVGVGTYNEQFFGPGTRLTVL.

DNA of the CDR3: TGTGCCAGCAAAACCTTTGGACAGGCCCACGAGCAGTACTTC. Its translation: CASKTFGQAHEQYF. This chain uses TRBV28 with TRBJ2-7, with 7 bases identical to TRBD1. In germline, CDR1 is MDHEN, CDR2 SYDVKM. Germline trimming cut 7 bases from V and 5 bases from J; bases unmatched to any gene: 11. The CDR3 is 14 residues long.

The chain recombines TRBV7-8 with TRBJ2-7; tentative D call: TRBD2 (5 bases). The CDR3 runs to 16 residues. CDR1 and CDR2 from the germline V gene are SGHVS and FQNEAQ. Trimming cost V 1 base and J 6 bases, with 19 bases left between them. The CDR3 spells CASSLVGREGGFEQYF. CDR3 bases: TGTGCCAGCAGCTTAGTTGGCCGAGAGGGCGGATTCGAGCAGTACTTC.